This T cell receptor (beta chain) was captured in a study of identical twins. Findings of the study overall: Alpha sequences that were out-of-frame and twin-shared showed an excess of low generation probability. In cord blood, abundant beta clonotypes had fewer insertions; memory showed no trend. Weaker excess twin sharing was observed in beta out-of-frame sequences.

Comment on this clonotype: Its cognate antigen is unknown.

Template switching created a universal primer site, and the cDNA included unique molecular identifiers. TCRdb reprocessed the 5' RACE reads with MiXCR, giving one entry per CDR3 protein. The top ten hold roughly 0.3% of the sample, which has some 1,700,000 distinct CDR3 sequences, less than 40% seen once. CDR1 and CDR2 (germline): SQVTM, ANQGSEA. There are 17 residues in the CDR3. V was pared by 4 bases and J by 11 bases, with 23 bases of the junction left unmatched. Material: cord blood. This TCR derives from a newborn girl in good health. The chain employs TRBV29-1 and TRBJ2-7; 10 bases map to TRBD1. The CDR3 sequence is CSVARTGGTWTSNEKYF. The CDR3 bases are TGCAGCGTTGCTCGGACAGGGGGAACGTGGACATCTAATGAGAAGTACTTC.